This T cell receptor (beta chain) was recorded in a study of blood T cell repertoires in COVID-19. About the study: Both acute and convalescent COVID-19 samples were obtained from the United States, Italy and Spain.

TCRdb's table, derived via immunoSEQ multiplex PCR, lists solely in-frame clones and lacks some. This sample has 300,000 to 450,000 clones; about 87% occur once, and the top ten carry roughly 10%. The source of this sequence is a woman aged 25 to 39 with COVID-19, enrolled during active disease. Material for sequencing was peripheral blood.

CDR3 sequence (DNA): TGTGCCAGCAGCTTACGGGAATCGAGCTCCTACAATGAGCAGTTCTTC. It specifies CASSLRESSSYNEQFF. The J gene is TRBJ2-1, the V gene TRBV11-1, with D maybe TRBD2 (5 bases). In germline, CDR1 is SGHAT, CDR2 FQDESV (reference sequence). V shed 2 bases and J shed 0 bases, with 11 bases lying between them. CDR3 size: 16 residues.